Following are 4 T cell receptor beta chains from one sample sequenced in a study of post-analysis software for immune sequencing data (dated by TCRdb to between 2015 and 2016). No antigen has been identified for these receptors. Libraries were prepared through PCR. Data came from an Illumina HiSeq 2500. Unique molecular identifiers were incorporated into TCR beta cDNA libraries to reduce PCR and sequencing biases. TCRdb took the public reads, trimmed them with fastp at Q25, ran MiXCR for clone calling and kept in-frame beta chains. Identical CDR3 proteins give one entry, which carries the most common genes and DNA. Recorded for this sample are roughly 800,000 distinct CDR3 sequences; 25% to 30% of them occurred a single time. The ten largest clones take up about 0.5% of the sample. General findings and caveats noted by the study authors: Significantly higher frequencies in patients than in controls were found for five or six TRBV segments, including TRBV5-6, TRBV5-1 and TRBV20-1.

The sample consisted of blood. These receptors came from a girl under 18 with multiple sclerosis.

The rearrangement joins TRBV5-1 to TRBJ1-6; TRBD1 aligns across 8 bases. The CDR3 has 14 amino acids. Per the germline V gene, CDR1 is SGHRS and CDR2 is YFSETQ. V trimming: 4 bases; J trimming: 8 bases; junction bases outside the gene matches: 5. DNA of the CDR3: TGCGCCAGCAGCCCGGACAGGGCTGATTCACCCCTCCACTTT. This translates into CASSPDRADSPLHF.

As for this clonotype: Its ends do not fully match the called genes, so a read error is possible. V and J are TRBV20-1 and TRBJ1-2; the D is unclear. Germline V gene lookup returns CDR1 DFQATT and CDR2 SNEGSKA (reference sequence). There are 14 residues in the CDR3. The CDR3 coding sequence is TGCGGTGCTAGAGATCGGGCCAGTCAATATGGCTACACCTTC. It specifies CGARDRASQYGYTF.

The chain employs TRBV28 and TRBJ2-5; a weak D match, TRBD1 (6 bases). Trimming removed 5 bases from V and 5 bases from J, with 18 bases in between. The CDR3 loop spans 15 amino acids. CDR1 MDHEN and CDR2 SYDVKM come from the germline V gene. CDR3 DNA sequence: TGTGCCAGCAGTGCCCCCCCGGGACATTTGGAGACCCAGTACTTC. It encodes CASSAPPGHLETQYF.

This clonotype was seen a few times. The chain has TRBV11-2 and TRBJ2-7; D is uncertain. This CDR3 contains 19 residues. V lost 1 base and J lost 0, with 22 bases in between. Germline V gene sequence: CDR1 SGHAT, CDR2 FQNNGV. The CDR3 DNA sequence: TGTGCCAGCAGCTTAGTCGGTCTGTCACGTCCGTTTCTCTCCTACGAGCAGTACTTC. Amino acids: CASSLVGLSRPFLSYEQYF.